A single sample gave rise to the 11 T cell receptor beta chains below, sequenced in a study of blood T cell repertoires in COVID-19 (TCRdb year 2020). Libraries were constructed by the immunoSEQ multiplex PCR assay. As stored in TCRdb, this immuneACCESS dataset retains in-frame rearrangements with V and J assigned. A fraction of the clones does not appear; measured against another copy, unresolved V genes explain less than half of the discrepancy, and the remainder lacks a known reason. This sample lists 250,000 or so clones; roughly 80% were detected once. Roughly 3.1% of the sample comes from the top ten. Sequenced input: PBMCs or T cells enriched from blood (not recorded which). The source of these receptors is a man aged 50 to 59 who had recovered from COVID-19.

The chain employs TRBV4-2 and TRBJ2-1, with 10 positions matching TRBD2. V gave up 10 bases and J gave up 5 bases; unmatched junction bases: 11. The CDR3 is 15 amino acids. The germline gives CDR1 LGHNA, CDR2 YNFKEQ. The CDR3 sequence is CATGALAGTNNEQFF. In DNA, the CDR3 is TGTGCCACCGGTGCACTAGCGGGGACTAACAATGAGCAGTTCTTC.

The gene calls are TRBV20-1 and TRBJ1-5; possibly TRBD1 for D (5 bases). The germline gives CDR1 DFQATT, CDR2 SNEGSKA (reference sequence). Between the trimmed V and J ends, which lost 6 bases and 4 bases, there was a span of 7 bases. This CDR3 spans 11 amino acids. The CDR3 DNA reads TGCAGTGCCCGGGGGAATCAGCCCCAGCATTTT. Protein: CSARGNQPQHF.

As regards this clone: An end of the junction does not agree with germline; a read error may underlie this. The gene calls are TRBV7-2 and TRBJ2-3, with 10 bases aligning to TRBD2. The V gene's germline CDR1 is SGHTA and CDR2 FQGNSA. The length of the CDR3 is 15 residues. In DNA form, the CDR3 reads TGTGCCAGCAGATTAGCGGGGGGAGGGACAGATACGCAGTATTTT. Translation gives CASRLAGGGTDTQYF. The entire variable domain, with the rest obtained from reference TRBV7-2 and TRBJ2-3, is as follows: GAGVSQSPSNKVTEKGKDVELRCDPISGHTALYWYRQSLGQGLEFLIYFQGNSAPDKSGLPSDRFSAERTGGSVSTLTIQRTQQEDSAVYLCASRLAGGGTDTQYFGPGTRLTVL.

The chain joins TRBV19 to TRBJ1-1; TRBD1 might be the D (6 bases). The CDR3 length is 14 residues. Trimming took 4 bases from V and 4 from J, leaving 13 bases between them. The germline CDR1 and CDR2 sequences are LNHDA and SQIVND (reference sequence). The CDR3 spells CASSRRRGSTEAFF. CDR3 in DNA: TGTGCCAGTAGTAGACGAAGGGGGTCCACTGAAGCTTTCTTT.

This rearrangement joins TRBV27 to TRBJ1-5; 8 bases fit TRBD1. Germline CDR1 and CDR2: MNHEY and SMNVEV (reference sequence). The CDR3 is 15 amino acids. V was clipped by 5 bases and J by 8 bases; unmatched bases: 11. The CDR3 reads CASSRGQGVTEPQHF. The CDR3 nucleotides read TGTGCCAGCAGTCGAGGACAGGGCGTGACGGAGCCCCAGCATTTT.

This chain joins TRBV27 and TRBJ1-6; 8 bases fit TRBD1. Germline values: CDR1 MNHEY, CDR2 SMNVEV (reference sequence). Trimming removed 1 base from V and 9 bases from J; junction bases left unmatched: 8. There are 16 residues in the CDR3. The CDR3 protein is CASSLFQDRVTSPLHF. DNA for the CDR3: TGTGCCAGCAGTTTATTCCAGGACAGGGTTACTTCACCCCTCCACTTT.

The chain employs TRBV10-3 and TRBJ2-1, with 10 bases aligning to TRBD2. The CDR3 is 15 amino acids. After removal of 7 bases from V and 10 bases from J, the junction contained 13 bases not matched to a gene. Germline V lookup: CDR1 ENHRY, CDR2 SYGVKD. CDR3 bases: TGTGCCATCAAGGGGACTAGCGCTGGATCCGGGGAGCAGTTCTTC. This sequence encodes CAIKGTSAGSGEQFF.

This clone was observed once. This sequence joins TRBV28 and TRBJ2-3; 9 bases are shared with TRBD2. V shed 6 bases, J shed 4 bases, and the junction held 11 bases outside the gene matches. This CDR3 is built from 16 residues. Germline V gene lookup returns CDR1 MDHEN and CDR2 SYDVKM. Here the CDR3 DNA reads TGTGCCAGCAGCCCGGGGCGGGAGGGCCGAGCAGATACGCAGTATTTT. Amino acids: CASSPGREGRADTQYF.

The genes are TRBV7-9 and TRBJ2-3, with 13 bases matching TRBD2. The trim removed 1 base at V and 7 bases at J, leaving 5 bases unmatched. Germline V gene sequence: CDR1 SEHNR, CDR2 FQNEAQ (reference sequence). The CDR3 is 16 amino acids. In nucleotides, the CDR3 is TGTGCCAGCAGCTTAGTACTAGCGGGAGGGCCAAATACGCAGTATTTT. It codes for CASSLVLAGGPNTQYF.

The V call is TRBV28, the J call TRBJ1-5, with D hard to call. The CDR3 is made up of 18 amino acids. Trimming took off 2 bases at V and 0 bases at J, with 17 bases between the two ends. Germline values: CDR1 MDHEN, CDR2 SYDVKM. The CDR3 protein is CASSLPRQASSSNQPQHF. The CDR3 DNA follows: TGTGCCAGCAGTTTACCCCGGCAGGCTTCCTCTAGCAATCAGCCCCAGCATTTT.

CDR3 sequence: CASGTSGTSTDTQYF. CDR3 nucleotide sequence: TGTGCCAGCGGGACTAGCGGGACCAGCACAGATACGCAGTATTTT. This chain joins TRBV6-5 and TRBJ2-3, with 13 positions matching TRBD2. Germline loops: CDR1 MNHEY, CDR2 SVGAGI. The CDR3 runs to 15 residues. V lost 8 bases to trimming and J lost 0 bases; unmatched junction nucleotides: 2.